These 12 T cell receptor beta chains were all obtained from the same sample, sequenced in a study of siplizumab effects on memory and regulatory T cells. The method was immunoSEQ multiplex PCR; TCRdb's version includes in-frame clones alone and lacks a portion of them. The sample lists 85,000 to 95,000 clones, about 94% occurring once. Sequenced: non-Treg CD4+ T cells sorted from blood. These receptors all come from a human donor in good health.

V and J are TRBV19 and TRBJ1-5; 7 bases line up with TRBD1. V gave up 4 bases and J gave up 3 bases; unmatched junction bases: 6. Per the germline V gene, CDR1 is LNHDA and CDR2 is SQIVND (reference sequence). The CDR3 totals 15 residues. The CDR3 DNA follows: TGTGCCAGTAGTAACAGCAGGGGGGACAATCAGCCCCAGCATTTT. Protein sequence: CASSNSRGDNQPQHF.

The rearrangement links TRBV5-1 to TRBJ2-7; maybe TRBD1 (5 bases). CDR1 is SGHRS and CDR2 is YFSETQ in the germline V gene. Deletions cut 7 bases from V and 7 bases from J, with 18 bases between. The CDR3 totals 13 residues. CDR3 sequence: CASSLTHRSEQYF. In nucleotides, the CDR3 is TGCGCCAGCTCACTCACGCACAGGTCAGAGCAGTACTTC.

This clone was observed a single time. The V call is TRBV27, the J call TRBJ1-4; D is possibly TRBD1 (6 bases). The CDR3 length is 13 residues. Per the germline V gene, CDR1 is MNHEY and CDR2 is SMNVEV (reference sequence). V lost 8 bases, J lost 1 base, and 8 bases lay in between. CDR3 residues: CASLDRTNEKLFF. CDR3 coding DNA: TGTGCCAGCCTGGACAGAACTAATGAAAAACTGTTTTTT.

The chain links TRBV4-2 to TRBJ1-1, with unresolved D. V dropped 2 bases and J dropped 0 bases, with 13 bases sitting between them. Germline CDR1 and CDR2: LGHNA and YNFKEQ. This CDR3 spans 16 amino acids. This CDR3 reads CASSQPSQIMNTEAFF. For the CDR3, the DNA is TGTGCCAGCAGCCAACCTTCACAGATTATGAACACTGAAGCTTTCTTT.

The chain links TRBV9 to TRBJ1-6, with TRBD1 matching 9 bases. After removal of 3 bases from V and 8 bases from J, the junction contained 9 bases not matched to a gene. The CDR3 has 16 residues. Per the germline V gene, CDR1 is SGDLS and CDR2 is YYNGEE. DNA of the CDR3: TGTGCCAGCAGCGCCGGGGGGAGACAGGGGGATTCACCCCTCCACTTT. It encodes CASSAGGRQGDSPLHF.

This sequence joins TRBV9 and TRBJ2-3, with 9 bases fitting TRBD2. V shed 8 bases, J shed 5 bases, and the junction held 9 bases outside the gene matches. The CDR3 loop spans 14 amino acids. CDR1 is SGDLS, CDR2 YYNGEE, per germline. The CDR3 spells CASKRGDPGDTQYF. For the CDR3, the DNA is TGTGCCAGTAAGCGGGGGGACCCGGGAGATACGCAGTATTTT.

This clone showed up just once. The V and J genes are TRBV5-6 and TRBJ1-5, with D unclear. The germline V and J ends were trimmed by 1 base and 3 bases, with 14 bases remaining between them. This CDR3 contains 16 residues. CDR1 and CDR2 (germline): SGHDT, YYEEEE. This CDR3 is CASSLLEEGYNQPQHF. The CDR3 bases are TGTGCCAGCAGCTTGTTGGAGGAGGGATACAATCAGCCCCAGCATTTT.

The rearrangement joins TRBV11-3 to TRBJ2-3, with D hard to call. The length of the CDR3 is 15 residues. Trimming cost V 0 bases and J 3 bases, with 10 bases left between them. CDR1 and CDR2 from the germline V gene are SGHNT and YENEEA. For the CDR3, the DNA is TGTGCCAGCAGCTTAGATCCCACTCCGACAGATACGCAGTATTTT. Amino acids: CASSLDPTPTDTQYF.

V and J are TRBV7-3 and TRBJ2-2; D is undetermined. The V end was cut by 2 bases, the J end by 2 bases, with 6 bases between. Germline V CDR1 and CDR2: SGHTA, FQGTGA. The CDR3 contains 14 residues. The CDR3 DNA sequence: TGTGCCAGCAGCTTAGGCAGCAACACCGGGGAGCTGTTTTTT. It translates to CASSLGSNTGELFF.

The rearrangement joins TRBV7-9 to TRBJ2-3; possibly TRBD2 for D (6 bases). This CDR3 is 14 amino acids long. Germline lookup yields CDR1 SEHNR and CDR2 FQNEAQ (reference sequence). The germline V and J ends were trimmed by 3 bases and 2 bases, with 9 bases remaining between them. CDR3 loop: CASSLRGYTDTQYF. The CDR3 DNA is TGTGCCAGCAGCTTGCGGGGATACACAGATACGCAGTATTTT. Together with reference TRBV7-9 and TRBJ2-3, the CDR3 gives the full variable domain: DTGVSQNPRHKITKRGQNVTFRCDPISEHNRLYWYRQTLGQGPEFLTYFQNEAQLEKSRLLSDRFSAERPKGSFSTLEIQRTEQGDSAMYLCASSLRGYTDTQYFGPGTRLTVL.

The chain carries TRBV18 and TRBJ1-1; TRBD1 is a possible D gene (5 bases). Germline V gives CDR1 KGHSH, CDR2 LQKENI. V shed 4 bases and J shed 2 bases, with 17 bases lying between them. The CDR3 runs 16 residues. This CDR3 is CASSRTPPKSNTEAFF. The CDR3 nucleotides read TGTGCCAGCTCACGGACACCGCCTAAGTCCAACACTGAAGCTTTCTTT.

The chain couples TRBV14 to TRBJ1-2; a weak D match, TRBD1 (6 bases). The V gene's germline CDR1 is SGHDN and CDR2 FVKESK. The germline V and J ends were trimmed by 0 bases and 5 bases, with 13 bases remaining between them. The CDR3 is made up of 15 amino acids. The chain's CDR3 is CASSQDRTAAYGYTF. Here the CDR3 DNA reads TGTGCCAGCAGCCAAGACCGGACAGCAGCTTATGGCTACACCTTC.